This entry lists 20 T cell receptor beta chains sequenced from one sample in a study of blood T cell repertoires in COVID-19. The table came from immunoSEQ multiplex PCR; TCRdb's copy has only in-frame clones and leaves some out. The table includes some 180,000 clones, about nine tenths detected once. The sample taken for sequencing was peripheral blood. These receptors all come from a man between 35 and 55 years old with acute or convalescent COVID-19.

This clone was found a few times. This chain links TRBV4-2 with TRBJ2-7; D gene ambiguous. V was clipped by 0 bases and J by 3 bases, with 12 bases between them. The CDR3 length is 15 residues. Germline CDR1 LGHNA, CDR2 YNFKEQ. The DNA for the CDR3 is TGTGCCAGCAGCCAAGAAGCACGGAGCTACTACGAGCAGTACTTC. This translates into CASSQEARSYYEQYF.

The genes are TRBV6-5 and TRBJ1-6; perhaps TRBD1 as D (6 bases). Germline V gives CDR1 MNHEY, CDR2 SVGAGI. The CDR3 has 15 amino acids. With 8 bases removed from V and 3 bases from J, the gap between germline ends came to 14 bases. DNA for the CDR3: TGTGCCAGCCTAATCCGGACAGACTATAATTCACCCCTCCACTTT. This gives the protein CASLIRTDYNSPLHF.

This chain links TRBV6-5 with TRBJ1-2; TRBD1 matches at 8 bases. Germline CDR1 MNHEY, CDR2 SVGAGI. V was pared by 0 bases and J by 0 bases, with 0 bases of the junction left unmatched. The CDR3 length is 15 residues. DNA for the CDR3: TGTGCCAGCAGTTACTCGGGACAGGCTAACTATGGCTACACCTTC. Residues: CASSYSGQANYGYTF.

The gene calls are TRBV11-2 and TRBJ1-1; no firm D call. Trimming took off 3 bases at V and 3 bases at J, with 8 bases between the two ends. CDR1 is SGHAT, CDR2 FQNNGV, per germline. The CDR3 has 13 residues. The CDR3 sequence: CASSFIRDTEAFF. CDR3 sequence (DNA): TGTGCCAGCAGCTTTATCCGCGACACTGAAGCTTTCTTT.

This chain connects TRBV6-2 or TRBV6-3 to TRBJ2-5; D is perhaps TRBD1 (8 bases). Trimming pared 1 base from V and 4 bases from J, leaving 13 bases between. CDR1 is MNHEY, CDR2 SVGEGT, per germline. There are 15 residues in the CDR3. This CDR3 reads CASSYLQGGGETQYF. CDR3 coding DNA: TGTGCCAGCAGTTACTTACAGGGGGGGGGAGAGACCCAGTACTTC.

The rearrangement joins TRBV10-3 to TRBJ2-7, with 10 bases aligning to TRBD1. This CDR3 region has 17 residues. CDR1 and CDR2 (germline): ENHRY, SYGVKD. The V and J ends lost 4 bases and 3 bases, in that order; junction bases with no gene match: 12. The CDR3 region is CAISVKTGQGTGYEQYF. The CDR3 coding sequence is TGTGCCATCAGTGTTAAAACGGGACAGGGGACCGGCTACGAGCAGTACTTC.

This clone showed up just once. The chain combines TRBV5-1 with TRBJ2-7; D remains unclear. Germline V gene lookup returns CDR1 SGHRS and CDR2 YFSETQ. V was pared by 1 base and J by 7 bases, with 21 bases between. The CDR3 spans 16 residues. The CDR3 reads CASSLSSVRYQEEQYF. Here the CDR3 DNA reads TGCGCCAGCAGCTTGTCGAGCGTACGATACCAAGAGGAGCAGTACTTC.

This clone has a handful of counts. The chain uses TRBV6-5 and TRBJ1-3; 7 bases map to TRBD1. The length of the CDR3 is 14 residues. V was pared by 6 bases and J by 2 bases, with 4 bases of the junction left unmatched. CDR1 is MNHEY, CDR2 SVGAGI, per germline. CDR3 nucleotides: TGTGCCAGCAGCCCGCAGGGGGCTGGAAACACCATATATTTT. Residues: CASSPQGAGNTIYF.

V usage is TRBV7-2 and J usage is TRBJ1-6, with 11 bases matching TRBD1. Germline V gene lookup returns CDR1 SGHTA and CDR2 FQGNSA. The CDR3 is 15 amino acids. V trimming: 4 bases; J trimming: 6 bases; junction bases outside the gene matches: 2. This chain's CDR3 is CASSSGTGGNSPLHF. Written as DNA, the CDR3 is TGTGCCAGCAGCTCCGGGACAGGGGGTAATTCACCCCTCCACTTT. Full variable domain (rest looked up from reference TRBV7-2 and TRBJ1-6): GAGVSQSPSNKVTEKGKDVELRCDPISGHTALYWYRQSLGQGLEFLIYFQGNSAPDKSGLPSDRFSAERTGGSVSTLTIQRTQQEDSAVYLCASSSGTGGNSPLHFGNGTRLTVT.

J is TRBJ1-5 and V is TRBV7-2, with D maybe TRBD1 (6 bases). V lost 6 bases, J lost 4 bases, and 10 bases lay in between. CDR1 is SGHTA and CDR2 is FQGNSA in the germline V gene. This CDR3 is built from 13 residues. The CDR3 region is CASRGQGNQPQHF. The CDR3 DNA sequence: TGTGCCAGCAGGGGGCAGGGGAATCAGCCCCAGCATTTT.

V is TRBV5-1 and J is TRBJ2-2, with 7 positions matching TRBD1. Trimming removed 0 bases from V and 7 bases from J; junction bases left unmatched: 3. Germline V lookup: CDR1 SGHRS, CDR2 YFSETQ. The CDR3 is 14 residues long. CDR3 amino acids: CASSLGQGGGELFF. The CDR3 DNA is TGCGCCAGCAGCTTGGGACAGGGCGGCGGGGAGCTGTTTTTT.

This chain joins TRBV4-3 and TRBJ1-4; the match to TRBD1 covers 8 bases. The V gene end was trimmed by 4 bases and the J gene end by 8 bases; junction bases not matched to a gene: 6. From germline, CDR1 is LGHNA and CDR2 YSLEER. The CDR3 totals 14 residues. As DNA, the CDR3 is TGCGCCAGCAGCCCAGGGGGCGCGCGGGAAAAACTGTTTTTT. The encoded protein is CASSPGGAREKLFF.

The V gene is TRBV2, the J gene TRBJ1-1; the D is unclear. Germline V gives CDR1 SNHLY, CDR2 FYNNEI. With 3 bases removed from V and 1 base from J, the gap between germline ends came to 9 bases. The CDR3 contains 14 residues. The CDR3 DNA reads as TGTGCCAGCAGTGAGAGCAACAGGAACACTGAAGCTTTCTTT. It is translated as CASSESNRNTEAFF.

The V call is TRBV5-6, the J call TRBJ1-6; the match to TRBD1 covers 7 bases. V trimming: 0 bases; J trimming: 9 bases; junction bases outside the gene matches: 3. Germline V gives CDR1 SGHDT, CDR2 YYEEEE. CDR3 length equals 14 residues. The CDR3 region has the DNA TGTGCCAGCAGCTTGGGGACAGGAGGTTCACCCCTCCACTTT. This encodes CASSLGTGGSPLHF.

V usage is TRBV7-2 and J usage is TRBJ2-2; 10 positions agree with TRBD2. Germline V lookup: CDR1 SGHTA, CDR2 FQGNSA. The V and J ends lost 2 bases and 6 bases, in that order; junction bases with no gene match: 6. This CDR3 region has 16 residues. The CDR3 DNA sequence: TGTGCCAGCAGCTTACAGAGCGGGGGGGCTCCCGGGGAGCTGTTTTTT. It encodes CASSLQSGGAPGELFF.

CDR3 coding DNA: TGTGCCAGCAGCTTAATTTCTAGCGGGGGGCAAGAGACCCAGTACTTC. This translates into CASSLISSGGQETQYF. The chain recombines TRBV7-9 with TRBJ2-5; 11 bases agree with TRBD2. The CDR3 consists of 16 residues. Germline CDR1 SEHNR, CDR2 FQNEAQ (reference sequence). V was pared by 2 bases and J by 2 bases, with 4 bases of the junction left unmatched.

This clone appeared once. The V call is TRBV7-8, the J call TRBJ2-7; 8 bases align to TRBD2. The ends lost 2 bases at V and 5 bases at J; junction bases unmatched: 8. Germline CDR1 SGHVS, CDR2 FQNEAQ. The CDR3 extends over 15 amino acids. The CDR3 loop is CASSLTGGPADEQYF. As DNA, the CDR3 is TGTGCCAGCAGCTTAACGGGGGGGCCCGCGGACGAGCAGTACTTC.

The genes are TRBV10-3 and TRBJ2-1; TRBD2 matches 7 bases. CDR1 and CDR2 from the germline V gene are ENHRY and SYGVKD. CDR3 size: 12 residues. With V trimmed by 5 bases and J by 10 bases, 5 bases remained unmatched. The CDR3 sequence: CAISWAGEEQFF. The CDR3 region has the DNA TGTGCCATCAGTTGGGCGGGGGAAGAGCAGTTCTTC.

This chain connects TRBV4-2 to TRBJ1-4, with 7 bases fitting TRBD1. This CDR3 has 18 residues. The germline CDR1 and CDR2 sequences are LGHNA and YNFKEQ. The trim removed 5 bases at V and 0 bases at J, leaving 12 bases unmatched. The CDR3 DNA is TGTGCCAGCAGCAGAAAAGACAGGGTCTTGGCAACTAATGAAAAACTGTTTTTT. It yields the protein CASSRKDRVLATNEKLFF.

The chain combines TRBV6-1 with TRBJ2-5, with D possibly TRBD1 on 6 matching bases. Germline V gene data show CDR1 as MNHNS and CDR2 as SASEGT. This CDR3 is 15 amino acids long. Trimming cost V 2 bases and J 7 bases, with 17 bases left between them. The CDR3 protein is CASSETVGRGGTQYF. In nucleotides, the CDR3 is TGTGCCAGCAGTGAAACCGTGGGCAGAGGGGGGACCCAGTACTTC.